The clone carrying this T cell receptor (beta chain) was found a few times. Its antigen is as yet unknown. Measured with immunoSEQ multiplex PCR; TCRdb has only the in-frame clones, and not every one. The sample carries some 680,000 clones, less than 80% recorded once. This sample is drawn from a study of shared clonotypes between healthy human individuals. Broader study findings: Among a few donors, 4.5% to 5.5% of naive CD4 clonotypes were found in common. Unshared clonotypes carried lower generation probabilities than those common to all four donors.

The sample taken for sequencing was memory CD4+ T cells sorted from blood. Regarding subset: CD45RA-negative fraction. This receptor was identified in a woman aged 30 to 39 in good health.

DNA of the CDR3: TGCGCCAGCTGCGCGGGAGTTAGCGAGACCCAGTACTTC. It encodes CASCAGVSETQYF. The rearrangement links TRBV10-2 to TRBJ2-5; TRBD2 agrees at 7 bases. V lost 8 bases, J lost 5 bases, and 8 bases stayed unmatched. CDR1 and CDR2 from the germline V gene are WSHSY and SAAADI. The CDR3 spans 13 residues.